Following are 14 T cell receptor beta chains from one sample sequenced in a study of T cell responses to AZD1222 COVID-19 vaccine. Repertoires were generated with immunoSEQ multiplex PCR, while TCRdb's copy carries only in-frame clones and drops some. The sample has 150,000 or so clones, 75% to 95% seen once; the top ten hold about 3%. The sequencing here drew on peripheral blood, taken on day 0 of MenACWY control vaccination. The receptors derive from an adult in good health.

The sample holds many counts of this clone. The chain combines TRBV14 with TRBJ1-1; no reliable D call. Deletions cut 5 bases from V and 5 bases from J, with 12 bases between. From germline, CDR1 is SGHDN and CDR2 FVKESK. The length of the CDR3 is 13 residues. The CDR3 coding sequence is TGTGCCAGCAGCGGCCGATACGTGACTGAAGCTTTCTTT. Translating it yields CASSGRYVTEAFF.

In DNA form, the CDR3 reads TGTGCCAGCAGTTATTCGCCTAGCGGGGGAGAGACCCAGTACTTC. It translates to CASSYSPSGGETQYF. The chain joins TRBV6-5 to TRBJ2-5, with 10 nucleotides matching TRBD2. Trimming cost V 3 bases and J 4 bases; bases outside gene matches: 5. The CDR3 has 15 residues. Germline V gene lookup returns CDR1 MNHEY and CDR2 SVGAGI.

The CDR3 DNA sequence: TGTGCCAGCAGCCGGGGGCCGCCGGGTAACAATGAGCAGTTCTTC. Amino acids: CASSRGPPGNNEQFF. The chain joins TRBV7-2 to TRBJ2-1; D tentatively reads TRBD1 or TRBD2 (6 bases each). Looked up from germline, CDR1 is SGHTA and CDR2 is FQGNSA. The CDR3 is 15 amino acids. Trimming removed 5 bases at V and 5 bases at J, with 16 bases between.

V and J are TRBV27 and TRBJ2-7; tentative D call: TRBD1 (5 bases). This CDR3 is built from 14 residues. CDR1 and CDR2 (germline): MNHEY, SMNVEV (reference sequence). V lost 0 bases and J 2 bases, leaving 8 bases between the germline ends. The CDR3 region is CASSLSPDTYEQYF. The CDR3 DNA is TGTGCCAGCAGTTTATCTCCGGACACCTACGAGCAGTACTTC.

The gene calls are TRBV4-1 and TRBJ1-5; the match to TRBD1 covers 9 bases. V was pared by 2 bases and J by 7 bases, with 6 bases of the junction left unmatched. CDR1 is MGHRA and CDR2 is YSYEKL in the germline V gene. This CDR3 has 15 amino acids. CDR3 sequence (DNA): TGCGCCAGCAGCCAACCGACAGGGGGAATCCAGCCCCAGCATTTT. Residues: CASSQPTGGIQPQHF.

CDR3 sequence: CASSLVVAAPGSGANVLTF. As DNA, the CDR3 is TGTGCCAGCAGCTTAGTGGTGGCAGCTCCGGGATCTGGGGCCAACGTCCTGACTTTC. The chain employs TRBV7-2 and TRBJ2-6, with TRBD2 as a possible D gene (5 bases). Germline-derived CDR1 and CDR2 are SGHTA and FQGNSA. Trimming stripped 1 base from V and 1 base from J, with 17 bases between. There are 19 residues in the CDR3.

This sequence joins TRBV28 and TRBJ2-5, with 13 nucleotides matching TRBD2. Looked up from germline, CDR1 is MDHEN and CDR2 is SYDVKM. Unmatched junction bases numbered 3, after V lost 6 bases and J lost 2 bases. The length of the CDR3 is 15 residues. As DNA, the CDR3 is TGTGCCAGCAGGGGGGGACTAGCGGGACAAGAGACCCAGTACTTC. The encoded protein is CASRGGLAGQETQYF.

V is TRBV7-9 and J is TRBJ2-7; D unclear. CDR1 and CDR2 from the germline V gene are SEHNR and FQNEAQ (reference sequence). Trimming took off 1 base at V and 2 bases at J, with 12 bases between the two ends. The CDR3 spans 15 residues. DNA for the CDR3: TGTGCCAGCAGCTTAGAGTGGGGATACGCCTACGAGCAGTACTTC. Its protein is CASSLEWGYAYEQYF.

This chain uses TRBV4-1 with TRBJ2-7, with 10 bases matching TRBD2. The CDR3 runs to 16 residues. The V gene's germline CDR1 is MGHRA and CDR2 YSYEKL. V trimming: 4 bases; J trimming: 3 bases; junction bases outside the gene matches: 9. CDR3 in DNA: TGCGCCAGCAGCCTCAATACCGGGACTAGCGACTACGAGCAGTACTTC. Its translation: CASSLNTGTSDYEQYF.

V is TRBV27 and J is TRBJ1-1, with D maybe TRBD1 (5 bases). Per the germline V gene, CDR1 is MNHEY and CDR2 is SMNVEV (reference sequence). V was trimmed by 4 bases and J by 12 bases, leaving 21 bases between them. The CDR3 runs 14 residues. In DNA, the CDR3 is TGTGCCAGCAGTTCCCGGACATGGGTAAAGTCTCCTTTCTTT. Translated: CASSSRTWVKSPFF.

This chain connects TRBV27 to TRBJ2-6, with D perhaps TRBD1 or TRBD2 (5 bases each). Germline assignment: CDR1 MNHEY and CDR2 SMNVEV (reference sequence). CDR3 length equals 19 residues. The ends were cut back, 5 bases at V and 4 bases at J, with 24 bases in the middle. The CDR3 loop is CASSPVGRRRWEGANVLTF. CDR3 nucleotide sequence: TGTGCCAGCAGTCCCGTGGGGCGACGGAGGTGGGAAGGGGCCAACGTCCTGACTTTC.

This clone was seen a single time. J is TRBJ1-2 and V is TRBV5-4, with D possibly matching TRBD1 (6 bases). The V end was cut by 4 bases, the J end by 4 bases, with 11 bases between. Germline V gives CDR1 SGHNT, CDR2 YYREEE (reference sequence). CDR3 length equals 13 residues. For the CDR3, the DNA is TGTGCCAGCAGCCCGGGAGGGGGCTATGGCTACACCTTC. It specifies CASSPGGGYGYTF.

V is TRBV3-1 (or the pseudogene TRBV3-2) and J is TRBJ1-1; D may be TRBD1 (5 bases). The length of the CDR3 is 14 residues. Trimming stripped 4 bases from V and 2 bases from J, with 11 bases between. Germline CDR1 LGHDT, CDR2 YNNKEL (reference sequence). The CDR3 is CASSPEGPNTEAFF. The CDR3 DNA follows: TGTGCCAGCAGCCCCGAGGGACCAAACACTGAAGCTTTCTTT.

The gene calls are TRBV4-2 and TRBJ1-1; 7 nucleotides match TRBD1. Per the germline V gene, CDR1 is LGHNA and CDR2 is YNFKEQ. The V segment lost 4 bases and the J segment 3 bases; nucleotides outside the gene matches: 11. This CDR3 has 16 amino acids. The CDR3, as DNA: TGTGCCAGCAGCCCAGCGTCGCACAGGGGTGACACTGAAGCTTTCTTT. Protein product: CASSPASHRGDTEAFF.